Listed below are T cell receptor beta chains from one sample, sequenced in a study of Ad26.COV2.S vaccination and SARS-CoV-2 variants. The data were produced by immunoSEQ multiplex PCR, yet TCRdb's version contains in-frame clones alone and is incomplete. The table shows some 250,000 clones, with over 75% occurring only once. This sample comprised peripheral blood, obtained in a trial of Ad26.COV2.S vaccine versus placebo. The receptors here all came from a person between 18 and 65 years old who received the Ad26.COV2.S COVID-19 vaccine or a placebo. CDR3s leave out the opening cysteine and the closing phenylalanine or tryptophan.

v_gene	j_gene	CDR3aa
TRBV19	TRBJ1-5	ASRIIDSSNQPQH
TRBV7-9	TRBJ2-2	ASSLGPGQGNTGELF
TRBV6-2/TRBV6-3	TRBJ1-1	ASSYPLVPEAF
TRBV2	TRBJ2-1	ASSEVWRDKYNEQF
TRBV19	TRBJ2-3	ASRVAGADTQY
TRBV24-1	TRBJ1-2	ATSDAGRSYGYT
TRBV18	TRBJ1-1	ASSGQGKEAF
TRBV28	TRBJ1-2	ASSPSPRQLPNYGYT
TRBV28	TRBJ2-7	ASSTPYEQY
TRBV5-6	TRBJ1-4	ASNSGTGGEKLF
TRBV4-3	TRBJ2-7	ASSLGHSYEQY
TRBV6-5	TRBJ2-2	ASSWAGPTGELF
TRBV12-3/TRBV12-4	TRBJ1-2	ASTPPGHYGYT
TRBV5-6	TRBJ2-7	ASSLVEVRHEQY
TRBV5-1	TRBJ1-5	ASSLGRDQPQH
TRBV21-1	TRBJ2-6	ASSLHLSGANVLT
TRBV29-1	TRBJ2-5	SVIFGTQY
TRBV7-2	TRBJ2-7	ASSLVAGDEQY
TRBV7-9	TRBJ2-7	ASSMMGGPGYEQY
TRBV6-5	TRBJ1-1	ASSSDSPLNTEAF
TRBV2	TRBJ2-4	ASSEALPSAKNIQY
TRBV28	TRBJ1-4	ASSFPNEKLF
TRBV25-1	TRBJ1-3	ASSPPGQEISGNTIY
TRBV3-1/TRBV3-2	TRBJ2-2	ASSQPRGLENTGELF
TRBV28	TRBJ1-3	ASSLISQGAKGNTIY
TRBV14	TRBJ1-2	ASSQDRGAQGYT
TRBV9	TRBJ1-2	ASTGFGGAKGYT
TRBV3-1/TRBV3-2	TRBJ2-1	ASSSLAGVGNEQF
TRBV9	TRBJ2-1	ASTRTSGGNEQF
TRBV5-1	TRBJ1-3	ASSLARIPGNTIY
TRBV5-5	TRBJ2-1	ASSLGIDGNEQF
TRBV19	TRBJ2-3	ASSIFPRSTDTQY
TRBV7-2	TRBJ2-7	ASSPRGLGVSYEQY
TRBV7-2	TRBJ2-1	ASSLEPYNEQF
TRBV7-9	TRBJ2-1	ASTLSLRGNEQF
TRBV11-1	TRBJ2-2	ASSPRQGGRTGELF
TRBV7-2	TRBJ2-5	ASSIGAETQY